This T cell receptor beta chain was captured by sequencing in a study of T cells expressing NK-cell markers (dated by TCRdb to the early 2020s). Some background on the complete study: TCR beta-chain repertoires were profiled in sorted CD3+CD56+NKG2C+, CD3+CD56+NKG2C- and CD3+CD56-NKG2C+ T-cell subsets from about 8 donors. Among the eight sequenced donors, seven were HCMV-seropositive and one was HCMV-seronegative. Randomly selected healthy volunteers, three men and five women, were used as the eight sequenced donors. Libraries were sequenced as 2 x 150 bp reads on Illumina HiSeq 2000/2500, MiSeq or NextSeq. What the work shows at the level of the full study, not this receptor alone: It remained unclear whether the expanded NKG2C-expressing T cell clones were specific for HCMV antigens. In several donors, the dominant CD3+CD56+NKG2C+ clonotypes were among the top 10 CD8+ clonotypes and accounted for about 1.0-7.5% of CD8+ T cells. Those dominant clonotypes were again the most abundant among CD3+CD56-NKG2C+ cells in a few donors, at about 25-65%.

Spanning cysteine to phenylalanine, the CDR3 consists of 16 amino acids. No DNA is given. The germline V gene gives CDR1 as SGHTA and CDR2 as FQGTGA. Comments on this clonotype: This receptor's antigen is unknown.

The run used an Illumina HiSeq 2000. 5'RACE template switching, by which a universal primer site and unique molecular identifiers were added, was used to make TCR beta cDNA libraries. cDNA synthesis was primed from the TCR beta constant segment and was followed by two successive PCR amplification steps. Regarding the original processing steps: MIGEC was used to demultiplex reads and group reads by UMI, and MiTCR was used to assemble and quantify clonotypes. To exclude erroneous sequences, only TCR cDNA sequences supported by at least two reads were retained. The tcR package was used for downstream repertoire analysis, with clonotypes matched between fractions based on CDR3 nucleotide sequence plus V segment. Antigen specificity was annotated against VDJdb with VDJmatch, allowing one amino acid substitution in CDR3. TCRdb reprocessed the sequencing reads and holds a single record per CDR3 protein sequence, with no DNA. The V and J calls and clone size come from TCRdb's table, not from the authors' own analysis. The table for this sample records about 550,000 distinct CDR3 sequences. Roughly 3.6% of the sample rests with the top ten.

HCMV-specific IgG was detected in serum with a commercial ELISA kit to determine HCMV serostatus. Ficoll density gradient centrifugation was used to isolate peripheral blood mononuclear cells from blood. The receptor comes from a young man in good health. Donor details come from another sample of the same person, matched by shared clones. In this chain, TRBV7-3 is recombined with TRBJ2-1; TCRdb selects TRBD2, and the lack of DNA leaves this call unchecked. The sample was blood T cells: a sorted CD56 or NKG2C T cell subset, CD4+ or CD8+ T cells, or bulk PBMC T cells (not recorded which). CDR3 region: CASSTRTSGSENEQFF.